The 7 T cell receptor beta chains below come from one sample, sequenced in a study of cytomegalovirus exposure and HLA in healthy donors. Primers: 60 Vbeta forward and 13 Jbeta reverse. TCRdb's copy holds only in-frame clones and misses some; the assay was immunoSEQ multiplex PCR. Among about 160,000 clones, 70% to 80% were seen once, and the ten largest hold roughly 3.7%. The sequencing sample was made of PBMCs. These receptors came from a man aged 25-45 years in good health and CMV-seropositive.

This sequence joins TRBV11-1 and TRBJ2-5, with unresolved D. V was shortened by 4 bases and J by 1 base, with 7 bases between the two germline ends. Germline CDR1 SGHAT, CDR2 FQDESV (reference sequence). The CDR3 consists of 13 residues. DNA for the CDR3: TGTGCCAGCAGCTGGGCGTTCCAAGAGACCCAGTACTTC. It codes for CASSWAFQETQYF.

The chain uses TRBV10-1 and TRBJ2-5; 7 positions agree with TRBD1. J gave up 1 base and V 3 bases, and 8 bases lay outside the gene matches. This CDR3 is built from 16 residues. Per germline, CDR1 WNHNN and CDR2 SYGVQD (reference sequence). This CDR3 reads CASSDSRTGSQETQYF. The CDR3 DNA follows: TGCGCCAGCAGTGATTCACGGACAGGCAGCCAAGAGACCCAGTACTTC.

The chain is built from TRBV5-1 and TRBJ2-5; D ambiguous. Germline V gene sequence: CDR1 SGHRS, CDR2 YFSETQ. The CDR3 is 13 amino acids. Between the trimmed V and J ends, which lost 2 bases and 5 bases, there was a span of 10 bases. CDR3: CASSFGFGETQYF. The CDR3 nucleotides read TGCGCCAGCAGCTTCGGGTTCGGGGAGACCCAGTACTTC.

The CDR3 reads CASSWTSGGSYEQYF. CDR3 in DNA: TGTGCCAGCAGCTGGACTAGCGGGGGTTCCTACGAGCAGTACTTC. The chain is built from TRBV7-2 and TRBJ2-7; 13 nucleotides align to TRBD2. The CDR3 totals 15 residues. Germline V gene data show CDR1 as SGHTA and CDR2 as FQGNSA. The ends lost 4 bases at V and 1 base at J; junction bases unmatched: 1.

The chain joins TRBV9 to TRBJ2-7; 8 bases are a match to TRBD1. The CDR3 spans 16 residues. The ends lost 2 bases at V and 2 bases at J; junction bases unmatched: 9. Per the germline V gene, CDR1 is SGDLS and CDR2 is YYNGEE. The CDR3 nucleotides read TGTGCCAGCAGCGTGGGGGCCGGACAGGGCGCCTACGAGCAGTACTTC. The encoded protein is CASSVGAGQGAYEQYF.

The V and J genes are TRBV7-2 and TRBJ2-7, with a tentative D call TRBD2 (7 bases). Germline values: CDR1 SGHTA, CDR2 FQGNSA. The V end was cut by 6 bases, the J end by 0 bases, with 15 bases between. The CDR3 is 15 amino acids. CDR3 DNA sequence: TGTGCCAGCAGGGCGCGCGGGGGCCTCTCCTACGAGCAGTACTTC. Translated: CASRARGGLSYEQYF.

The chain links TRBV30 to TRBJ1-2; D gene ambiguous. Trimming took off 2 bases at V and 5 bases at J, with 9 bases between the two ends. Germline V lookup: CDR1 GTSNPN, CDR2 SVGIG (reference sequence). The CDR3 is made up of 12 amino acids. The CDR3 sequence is CAWSRDFYGYTF. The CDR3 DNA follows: TGTGCCTGGAGTCGCGATTTTTATGGCTACACCTTC.